This T cell receptor (beta chain) was identified in a study of tumor-infiltrating lymphocytes in localized non-small cell lung cancer. The CDR3 totals 17 residues. V was cut by 3 bases and J by 4 bases, with 22 bases left in between. The germline CDR1 and CDR2 sequences are SQVTM and ANQGSEA. Only in-frame clones appear in the TCRdb table, and some are missing; sequencing was by immunoSEQ multiplex PCR. The table shows thousands of clones, with roughly 60% occurring only once. Study results and limitations: TCR sequencing covered a subset of patients with enough tissue.

About this clone: Its antigen is unidentified.

This chain uses TRBV29-1 with TRBJ1-5; no clear D gene. This clonotype was obtained from a human donor with non-small cell lung cancer. Material for sequencing was uninvolved lung tissue not adjacent to the tumor. The CDR3 spells CSVEAAQGWDGNQPQHF. Here the CDR3 DNA reads TGCAGCGTTGAGGCAGCCCAAGGGTGGGATGGGAATCAGCCCCAGCATTTT.